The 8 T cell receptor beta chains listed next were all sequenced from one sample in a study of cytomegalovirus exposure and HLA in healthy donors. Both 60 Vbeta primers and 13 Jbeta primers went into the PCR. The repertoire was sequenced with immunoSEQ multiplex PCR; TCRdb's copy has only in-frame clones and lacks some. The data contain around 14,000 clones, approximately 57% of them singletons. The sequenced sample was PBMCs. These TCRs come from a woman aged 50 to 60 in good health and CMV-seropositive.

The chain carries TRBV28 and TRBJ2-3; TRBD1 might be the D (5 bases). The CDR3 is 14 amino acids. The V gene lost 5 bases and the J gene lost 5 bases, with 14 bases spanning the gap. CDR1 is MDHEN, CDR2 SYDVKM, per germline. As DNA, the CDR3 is TGTGCCAGCAGTCGCACAAGGGGTATAGATACGCAGTATTTT. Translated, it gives CASSRTRGIDTQYF.

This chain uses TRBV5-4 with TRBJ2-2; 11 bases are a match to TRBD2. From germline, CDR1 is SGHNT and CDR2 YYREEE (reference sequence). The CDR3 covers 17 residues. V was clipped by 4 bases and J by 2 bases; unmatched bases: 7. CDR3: CASSPATSGINTGELFF. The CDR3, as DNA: TGTGCCAGCAGCCCCGCGACTAGCGGGATTAACACCGGGGAGCTGTTTTTT. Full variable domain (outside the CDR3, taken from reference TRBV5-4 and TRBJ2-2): ETGVTQSPTHLIKTRGQQVTLRCSSQSGHNTVSWYQQALGQGPQFIFQYYREEENGRGNFPPRFSGLQFPNYSSELNVNALELDDSALYLCASSPATSGINTGELFFGEGSRLTVL.

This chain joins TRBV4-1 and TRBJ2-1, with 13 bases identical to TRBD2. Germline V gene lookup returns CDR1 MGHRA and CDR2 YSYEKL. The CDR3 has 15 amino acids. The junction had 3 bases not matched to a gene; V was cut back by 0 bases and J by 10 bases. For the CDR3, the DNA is TGCGCCAGCAGCCAAGATGGACTAGCGGGAGTCGAGCAGTTCTTC. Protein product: CASSQDGLAGVEQFF.

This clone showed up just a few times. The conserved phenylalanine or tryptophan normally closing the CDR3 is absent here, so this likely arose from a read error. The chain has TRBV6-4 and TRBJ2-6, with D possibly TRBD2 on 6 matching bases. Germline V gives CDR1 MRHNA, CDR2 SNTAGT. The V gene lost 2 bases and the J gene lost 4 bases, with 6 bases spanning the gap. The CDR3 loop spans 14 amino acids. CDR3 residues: CASSDGRGANVLTV. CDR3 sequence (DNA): TGTGCCAGCAGTGACGGGAGGGGGGCCAACGTCCTGACTGTC.

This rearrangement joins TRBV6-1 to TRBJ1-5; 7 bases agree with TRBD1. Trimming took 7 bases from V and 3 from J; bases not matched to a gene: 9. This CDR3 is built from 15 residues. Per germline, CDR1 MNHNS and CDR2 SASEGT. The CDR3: CASNSGGLLNQPQHF. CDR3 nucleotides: TGTGCCAGCAATTCAGGGGGTCTACTCAATCAGCCCCAGCATTTT.

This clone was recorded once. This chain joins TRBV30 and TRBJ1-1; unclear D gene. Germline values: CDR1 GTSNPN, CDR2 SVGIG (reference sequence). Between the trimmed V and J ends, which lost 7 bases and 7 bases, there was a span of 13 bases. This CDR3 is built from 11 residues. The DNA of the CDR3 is TGTGCCTCCCAAGATGCGATTGAAGCTTTCTTT. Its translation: CASQDAIEAFF. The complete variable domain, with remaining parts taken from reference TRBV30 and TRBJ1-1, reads SQTIHQWPATLVQPVGSPLSLECTVEGTSNPNLYWYRQAAGRGLQLLFYSVGIGQISSEVPQNLSASRPQDRQFILSSKKLLLSDSGFYLCASQDAIEAFFGQGTRLTVV.

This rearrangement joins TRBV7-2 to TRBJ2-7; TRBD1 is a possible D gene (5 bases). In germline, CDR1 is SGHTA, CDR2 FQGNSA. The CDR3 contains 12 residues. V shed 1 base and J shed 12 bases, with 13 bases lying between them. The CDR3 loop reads CASSLGRGWRYF. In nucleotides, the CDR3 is TGTGCCAGCAGCTTAGGTAGGGGATGGCGGTACTTC. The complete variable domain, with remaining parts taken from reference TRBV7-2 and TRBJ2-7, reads GAGVSQSPSNKVTEKGKDVELRCDPISGHTALYWYRQSLGQGLEFLIYFQGNSAPDKSGLPSDRFSAERTGGSVSTLTIQRTQQEDSAVYLCASSLGRGWRYFGPGTRLTVT.

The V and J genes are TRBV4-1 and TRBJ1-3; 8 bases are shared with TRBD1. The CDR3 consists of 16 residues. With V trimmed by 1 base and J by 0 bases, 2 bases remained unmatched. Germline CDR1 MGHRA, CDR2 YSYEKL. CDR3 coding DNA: TGCGCCAGCAGCCAAGGCAGGGGGCTCTCTGGAAACACCATATATTTT. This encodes CASSQGRGLSGNTIYF.